The 20 T cell receptor beta chains listed next were all sequenced from one sample in a study of blood T cells in healthy people across ages. Together with a sample-barcoded 5' primer, a J-beta primer mix was included in a second PCR lasting about 6 to 11 cycles. TCRdb itself ran the 5' RACE reads through MiXCR, one entry per CDR3 protein. The sample carries approximately 960,000 distinct CDR3 sequences, 29% recorded once. These data were also reused for a study on T cells of mothers and their children.

Sequences were obtained from blood. The receptors were gathered from a middle-aged woman in good health.

The chain carries TRBV4-1 and TRBJ2-1; D tentatively fits TRBD1 or TRBD2 (6 bases each). V was cut by 0 bases and J by 9 bases, with 18 bases left in between. The CDR3 has 16 residues. Germline V gives CDR1 MGHRA, CDR2 YSYEKL. The CDR3 loop is CASSQEGGLADIEQFF. CDR3 sequence (DNA): TGCGCCAGCAGCCAAGAAGGGGGGTTAGCTGATATTGAGCAGTTCTTC.

This chain joins TRBV7-2 and TRBJ2-1; 9 positions agree with TRBD2. V shed 4 bases and J 0 bases; nucleotides not matched to a gene: 16. The CDR3 is 20 amino acids. Germline loops: CDR1 SGHTA, CDR2 FQGNSA. The CDR3 loop reads CASSSPGAGGHGSSYNEQFF. CDR3 sequence (DNA): TGTGCCAGCAGCTCCCCGGGCGCGGGGGGGCATGGGAGCTCCTACAATGAGCAGTTCTTC.

This clonotype turned up a few times. The V call is TRBV20-1, the J call TRBJ2-5; the D is unclear. From germline, CDR1 is DFQATT and CDR2 SNEGSKA (reference sequence). V dropped 1 base and J dropped 1 base, with 7 bases sitting between them. CDR3 length: 13 residues. CDR3 region: CSARVPGQETQYF. CDR3 sequence (DNA): TGCAGTGCTAGAGTTCCGGGCCAAGAGACCCAGTACTTC.

Only a few counts were recorded for this clonotype. The rearrangement joins TRBV28 to TRBJ2-7; 9 nucleotides align to TRBD2. Unmatched junction bases numbered 3, after V lost 0 bases and J lost 0 bases. Per germline, CDR1 MDHEN and CDR2 SYDVKM. This CDR3 comprises 16 residues. The CDR3 sequence: CASSLWAGGLSYEQYF. The CDR3 nucleotides read TGTGCCAGCAGTTTATGGGCGGGGGGGCTCTCCTACGAGCAGTACTTC.

The sample holds many counts of this clonotype. V usage is TRBV4-1 and J usage is TRBJ1-6, with D unresolved. There are 15 residues in the CDR3. V was trimmed by 1 base and J by 7 bases, leaving 11 bases between them. CDR1 and CDR2 from the germline V gene are MGHRA and YSYEKL. CDR3: CASSQARELNSPLHF. The CDR3 DNA reads as TGCGCCAGCAGCCAAGCCCGGGAATTGAATTCACCCCTCCACTTT.

About this clonotype itself: This may arise from a read error, as a much more abundant clone is one base away. The chain has TRBV4-3 and TRBJ2-5; 8 nucleotides match TRBD2. The J segment lost 0 bases and the V segment lost 0 bases, leaving 6 bases of the junction unmatched. The length of the CDR3 is 17 residues. The germline V gene has CDR1 LGHNA and CDR2 YSLEER. CDR3 nucleotide sequence: TGCGCCAGCAGCCAAGATCGGGGCGGGAGGTACCAAGAGACCCAGTACTTC. Residues: CASSQDRGGRYQETQYF.

As to this clonotype: A much larger clonotype is one base distant, so this may be a read error. V gene TRBV9 combines with J gene TRBJ2-7, with TRBD2 as a possible D gene (5 bases). Germline CDR1 is SGDLS and CDR2 is YYNGEE. CDR3 length: 14 residues. Deletions cut 6 bases from V and 4 bases from J, with 17 bases between. The CDR3 DNA is TGTGCCAGCAAGGAGGCAGGAGTCTCATACGAGCAGTACTTC. It specifies CASKEAGVSYEQYF.

This clonotype was detected a few times. The rearrangement uses TRBV7-9 and TRBJ2-5; perhaps TRBD1 as D (5 bases). The CDR3 has 13 amino acids. Trimming left V 5 bases short and J 0 bases short, with 7 bases between. Germline values: CDR1 SEHNR, CDR2 FQNEAQ (reference sequence). CDR3 amino acids: CASSHRHQETQYF. The CDR3 nucleotides are TGTGCCAGCAGCCACAGGCACCAAGAGACCCAGTACTTC.

This clonotype was picked up many times. The genes are TRBV5-1 and TRBJ2-3; 10 positions agree with TRBD1. Germline V gene data show CDR1 as SGHRS and CDR2 as YFSETQ. V lost 4 bases and J lost 3; bases outside the gene matches: 11. This CDR3 is built from 17 residues. In DNA form, the CDR3 reads TGCGCCAGCAGCCTAAGGACAGGGGGAATGGAGACAGATACGCAGTATTTT. This gives the protein CASSLRTGGMETDTQYF.

This clonotype was observed a handful of times. This chain joins TRBV7-9 and TRBJ1-1; 7 bases map to TRBD1. The ends lost 5 bases at V and 3 bases at J; junction bases unmatched: 6. The CDR3 covers 14 residues. In germline, CDR1 is SEHNR, CDR2 FQNEAQ (reference sequence). The CDR3 nucleotides read TGTGCCAGCAGCCCAGAACAGGGGTACACTGAAGCTTTCTTT. This translates into CASSPEQGYTEAFF.

This clonotype was observed a handful of times. The V gene is TRBV12-3 or TRBV12-4, the J gene TRBJ2-3; 12 nucleotides match TRBD2. J was trimmed by 4 bases and V by 5 bases; bases with no gene match: 7. The CDR3 loop spans 16 amino acids. In DNA, the CDR3 is TGTGCCAGCAGTCCACAGACTAGCGGGGGACCAGATACGCAGTATTTT. Amino acid sequence: CASSPQTSGGPDTQYF.

Comments on this clonotype: One end of the junction varies from germline; a read error may be responsible. The rearrangement joins TRBV4-2 to TRBJ2-7, with a tentative D call TRBD1 (5 bases). CDR1 and CDR2 (germline): LGHNA, YNFKEQ. There are 16 residues in the CDR3. In nucleotides, the CDR3 is TGTGCCAGCAACCAAGATTGGCAGGGAAGCTCCTACGAGCAGTACTTC. Residues: CASNQDWQGSSYEQYF.

This clonotype has at least ten counts. The chain carries TRBV7-2 and TRBJ2-7, with D unresolved. With 1 base removed from V and 3 bases from J, the gap between germline ends came to 13 bases. From germline, CDR1 is SGHTA and CDR2 FQGNSA. The CDR3 sequence is 15 residues long. The CDR3 nucleotides are TGTGCCAGCAGCTTAGAATACGACTCCCGCTACGAGCAGTACTTC. This translates into CASSLEYDSRYEQYF.

This clonotype was detected only a few times. This chain links TRBV7-9 with TRBJ1-2; D not certain. Trimming removed 1 base from V and 3 bases from J, with 12 bases in between. Germline CDR1 SEHNR, CDR2 FQNEAQ (reference sequence). The CDR3 consists of 15 residues. As DNA, the CDR3 is TGTGCCAGCAGCTTAGGAGTTGTCGGAGACTATGGCTACACCTTC. Its translation: CASSLGVVGDYGYTF.

This clonotype was counted only a few times. The V and J genes are TRBV4-1 and TRBJ1-6; TRBD1 matches 8 bases. With 0 bases clipped from V and 7 bases from J, the junction kept 11 bases outside the gene matches. The CDR3 contains 18 residues. From germline, CDR1 is MGHRA and CDR2 YSYEKL. The CDR3 protein is CASSQDNLAGGKNSPLHF. CDR3 coding DNA: TGCGCCAGCAGCCAAGATAACTTGGCAGGGGGCAAAAATTCACCCCTCCACTTT.

In the case of this clonotype: Germline and junction disagree at one end, which may indicate a read error. CDR3 coding DNA: TGTGCCAGCAGTTACCTGTACGAGCAGTGCTTC. This gives the protein CASSYLYEQCF. The chain employs TRBV6-5 and TRBJ2-1; D remains ambiguous. In germline, CDR1 is MNHEY, CDR2 SVGAGI. The CDR3 length is 11 residues.

The chain is built from TRBV6-1 and TRBJ1-5; 8 bases fit TRBD1. This CDR3 spans 19 amino acids. V lost 1 base to trimming and J lost 0 bases; unmatched junction nucleotides: 11. The germline gives CDR1 MNHNS, CDR2 SASEGT. The CDR3 nucleotides read TGTGCCAGCAGTGAAGTTGTCGGGACAGGCGGTTATAGCAATCAGCCCCAGCATTTT. Translation: CASSEVVGTGGYSNQPQHF.

The J gene is TRBJ2-4, the V gene TRBV30, with a weak D call TRBD2 (5 bases). The J call may be in error: the DNA end matches TRBJ2-7 better. The germline V gene has CDR1 GTSNPN and CDR2 SVGIG (reference sequence). The CDR3 extends over 14 amino acids. DNA of the CDR3: TGTGCCTGGAGTCGGAGACTAAGCTCCTACGAGCAGTACTTC. Translating it yields CAWSRRLSSYEQYF.

The gene calls are TRBV28 and TRBJ1-2; D is perhaps TRBD1 (6 bases). The V end lost 5 bases, the J end lost 7 bases, and 8 bases lay between the germline ends. CDR1 and CDR2 from the germline V gene are MDHEN and SYDVKM. The CDR3 spans 11 residues. The CDR3 DNA reads TGTGCCAGCAGTAGGACAGTTGGCTACACCTTC. Its translation is CASSRTVGYTF.

The chain uses TRBV20-1 and TRBJ1-5, with no clear D. The CDR3 is made up of 15 amino acids. The V gene's germline CDR1 is DFQATT and CDR2 SNEGSKA (reference sequence). Trimming pared 4 bases from V and 0 bases from J, leaving 13 bases between. The CDR3 loop is CSAIPGRSSNQPQHF. CDR3 sequence (DNA): TGCAGTGCTATCCCGGGTCGTAGTAGCAATCAGCCCCAGCATTTT.